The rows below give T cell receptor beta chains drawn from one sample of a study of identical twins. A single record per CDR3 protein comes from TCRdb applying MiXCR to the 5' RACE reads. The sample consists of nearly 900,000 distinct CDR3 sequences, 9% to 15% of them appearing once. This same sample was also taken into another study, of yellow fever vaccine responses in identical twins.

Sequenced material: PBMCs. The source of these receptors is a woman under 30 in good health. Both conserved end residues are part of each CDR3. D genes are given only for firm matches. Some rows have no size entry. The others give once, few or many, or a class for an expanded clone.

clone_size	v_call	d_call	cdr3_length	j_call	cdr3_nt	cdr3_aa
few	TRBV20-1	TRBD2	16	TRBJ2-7	TGCAGTGCTAGTAGAGGGACTAGCGGGCTGGTCTACGAGCAGTACTTC	CSASRGTSGLVYEQYF
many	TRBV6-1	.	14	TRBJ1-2	TGTGCCAGCAGTGAAGCGGCTCTCCAGTATGGCTACACCTTC	CASSEAALQYGYTF
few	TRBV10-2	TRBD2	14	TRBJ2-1	TGCGCCAGCAGAGCAACTAGCGGGGAGGGCGAGCAGTTCTTC	CASRATSGEGEQFF
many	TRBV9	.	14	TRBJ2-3	TGTGCCAGCAGCGTTCGACTAGACACAGATACGCAGTATTTT	CASSVRLDTDTQYF
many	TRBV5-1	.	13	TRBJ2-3	TGCGCCAGCAGCTTACATAGCACAGATACGCAGTATTTT	CASSLHSTDTQYF
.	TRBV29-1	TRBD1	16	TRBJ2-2	TGCAGCGTTTTGGAGCCGGGACAGGGATTAACCGGGGAGCTGTTTTTT	CSVLEPGQGLTGELFF
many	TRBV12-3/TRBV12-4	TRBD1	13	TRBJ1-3	TGTGCCAGTCAAGACAGGGGGAGAAACACCATATATTTT	CASQDRGRNTIYF
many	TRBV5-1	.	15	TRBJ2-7	TGCGCCAGCAGCCCTACCGGGACTCCGGCCTACGAGCAGTACTTC	CASSPTGTPAYEQYF
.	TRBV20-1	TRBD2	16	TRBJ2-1	TGCAGTGCTAGAGATAGTCGGGGGGGCCTCTACAATGAGCAGTTCTTC	CSARDSRGGLYNEQFF
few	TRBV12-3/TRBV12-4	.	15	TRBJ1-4	TGTGCCAGCAGTACAGGGCGGTCAGCTAATGAAAAACTGTTTTTT	CASSTGRSANEKLFF
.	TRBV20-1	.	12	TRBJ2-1	TGCAGTGCCGATACTAGGGTCAATGAGCAGTTCTTC	CSADTRVNEQFF